The 21 T cell receptor beta chains presented below share a single source sample, sequenced in a study of T cells in Graves' hyperthyroidism and ophthalmopathy (dated by TCRdb to about 2019). Library construction relied on multiplex PCR. Sequencing instrument: Illumina HiSeq 2000. Amplification of TCR beta CDR3 regions was carried out from RNA transcripts. For the first round of RT-PCR on the TCR CDR3, the HTBI primer set was used together with the Qiagen OneStep RT-PCR kit. TCRdb reworked the public reads: Q25 trimming with fastp, MiXCR clone assembly, productive beta chains retained. Every CDR3 protein is listed once, alongside the most common genes and DNA of its rows. The sample table lists roughly 500,000 distinct CDR3 sequences, approximately 49% of them with a count of one. Together, the top ten hold about two fifths of the sample. The material sequenced was peripheral blood or thyroid tissue (not recorded which). These receptors all come from an adult woman with Graves' disease, either hyperthyroidism or ophthalmopathy (not recorded which).

This clonotype was observed many times. The V call is TRBV5-5, the J call TRBJ1-3; no clear D gene. Germline CDR1 is SGHKS and CDR2 is YYEKEE (reference sequence). Trimming pared 0 bases from V and 3 bases from J, leaving 4 bases between. The CDR3 has 13 residues. The CDR3 reads CASSLGFGNTIYF. In DNA form, the CDR3 reads TGTGCCAGCAGCTTGGGGTTTGGAAACACCATATATTTT.

This chain connects TRBV7-9 to TRBJ1-5; D gene ambiguous. Deletions cut 5 bases from V and 3 bases from J, with 11 bases between. In germline, CDR1 is SEHNR, CDR2 FQNEAQ (reference sequence). The CDR3 extends over 14 amino acids. CDR3 in amino acids: CASSRVGHNQPQHF. The CDR3 DNA reads TGTGCCAGCAGCCGCGTGGGCCACAATCAGCCCCAGCATTTT.

This clonotype was seen a few times. The chain employs TRBV19 and TRBJ1-1; 7 bases map to TRBD1. The CDR3 has 15 residues. Trimming took 5 bases from V and 2 from J; bases not matched to a gene: 8. In germline, CDR1 is LNHDA, CDR2 SQIVND (reference sequence). The CDR3 DNA follows: TGTGCCAGTAGTTTGGGACAGCTTCATAACACTGAAGCTTTCTTT. Protein sequence: CASSLGQLHNTEAFF.

The chain carries TRBV27 and TRBJ2-2, with TRBD1 identical over 9 bases. V was pared by 4 bases and J by 6 bases, with 3 bases of the junction left unmatched. The germline CDR1 and CDR2 sequences are MNHEY and SMNVEV (reference sequence). The CDR3 contains 14 residues. The CDR3 DNA is TGTGCCAGCAGTTCCGACAGGGGGGCCGGGGAGCTGTTTTTT. Protein sequence: CASSSDRGAGELFF.

The J gene is TRBJ1-2, the V gene TRBV2; no firm D call. Trimming removed 7 bases from V and 11 bases from J, with 8 bases in between. The CDR3 totals 9 residues. Germline CDR1 SNHLY, CDR2 FYNNEI. CDR3 sequence reads: CASNLDYTF. CDR3 nucleotide sequence: TGTGCCAGCAACCTGGATTACACCTTC.

The CDR3 DNA sequence: TGTGCCAGCAGCTCGGGACACACCATATATTTT. It translates to CASSSGHTIYF. The chain combines TRBV7-9 with TRBJ1-3; TRBD1 is a possible D gene (5 bases). The V gene's germline CDR1 is SEHNR and CDR2 FQNEAQ (reference sequence). Deletions cut 4 bases from V and 8 bases from J, with 6 bases between. The CDR3 totals 11 residues.

This clonotype was detected many times. The chain couples TRBV5-1 to TRBJ1-1; 7 bases fit TRBD1. CDR3 length: 15 residues. Germline values: CDR1 SGHRS, CDR2 YFSETQ. The V gene end was trimmed by 3 bases and the J gene end by 1 base; junction bases not matched to a gene: 6. CDR3 DNA sequence: TGCGCCAGCAGCTCAAGGGGGCGTACGAACACTGAAGCTTTCTTT. Translated: CASSSRGRTNTEAFF.

This clonotype was observed many times. The CDR3 DNA reads TGTGCCAGCAGCTCGGGGACAGGTGGCCCCGGGGAGCTGTTTTTT. Protein sequence: CASSSGTGGPGELFF. V and J are TRBV7-9 and TRBJ2-2; 8 bases line up with TRBD1. Germline-derived CDR1 and CDR2 are SEHNR and FQNEAQ (reference sequence). The CDR3 length is 15 residues. J lost 6 bases, V lost 4 bases, and 7 bases had no gene match.

This clonotype came up many times. The chain is built from TRBV7-9 and TRBJ2-6; 9 nucleotides agree with TRBD1. This CDR3 has 18 amino acids. Germline V gene sequence: CDR1 SEHNR, CDR2 FQNEAQ (reference sequence). The trim removed 0 bases at V and 0 bases at J, leaving 3 bases unmatched. In nucleotides, the CDR3 is TGTGCCAGCAGCTTAGCGGACAGGGGAATCTCTGGGGCCAACGTCCTGACTTTC. Its translation: CASSLADRGISGANVLTF.

This clonotype was detected many times. The rearrangement uses TRBV5-4 and TRBJ2-3; D may be TRBD1 (5 bases). Germline V gene data show CDR1 as SGHNT and CDR2 as YYREEE (reference sequence). V was clipped by 1 base and J by 0 bases, with 9 bases between them. There are 15 residues in the CDR3. CDR3 protein: CASSLQGSSTDTQYF. The CDR3 DNA reads TGTGCCAGCAGCTTGCAGGGATCTAGCACAGATACGCAGTATTTT.

This clonotype showed up many times. The chain couples TRBV20-1 to TRBJ2-6; 10 nucleotides align to TRBD2. Germline V gene data show CDR1 as DFQATT and CDR2 as SNEGSKA (reference sequence). Trimming took 0 bases from V and 0 from J; bases not matched to a gene: 2. This CDR3 spans 17 amino acids. The CDR3 region has the DNA TGCAGTGCTAGAGATCCTAGCGGGAGCTCTGGGGCCAACGTCCTGACTTTC. This sequence encodes CSARDPSGSSGANVLTF.

This clonotype was seen repeatedly, ten times or more. The chain employs TRBV29-1 and TRBJ1-2; D is possibly TRBD1 (5 bases). V was cut by 5 bases and J by 3 bases, with 13 bases left in between. The CDR3 contains 13 residues. CDR1 is SQVTM, CDR2 ANQGSEA, per germline. CDR3 coding DNA: TGCAGCGTTTCGGATTTAGGGGACTATGGCTACACCTTC. This translates into CSVSDLGDYGYTF.

This clonotype was seen more than once but under ten times. The genes are TRBV29-1 and TRBJ2-2; a possible D gene is TRBD1 (5 bases). Germline V lookup: CDR1 SQVTM, CDR2 ANQGSEA. The CDR3 contains 13 residues. The germline V and J ends were trimmed by 6 bases and 3 bases, with 11 bases remaining between them. The CDR3 loop reads CSVKTVDTGELFF. The DNA of the CDR3 is TGCAGCGTGAAGACAGTAGACACCGGGGAGCTGTTTTTT.

The sample holds one count of this clonotype. J is TRBJ2-7 and V is TRBV29-1; D uncertain. This CDR3 has 13 amino acids. V lost 1 base and J 3 bases, leaving 10 bases between the germline ends. Per the germline V gene, CDR1 is SQVTM and CDR2 is ANQGSEA. Here the CDR3 DNA reads TGCAGCGTTGAAGGGGGTCTTCACTACGAGCAGTACTTC. This encodes CSVEGGLHYEQYF.

The chain uses TRBV9 and TRBJ2-2; maybe TRBD2 (6 bases). Germline lookup yields CDR1 SGDLS and CDR2 YYNGEE. The CDR3 contains 16 residues. V was shortened by 0 bases and J by 3 bases, with 12 bases between the two germline ends. CDR3 sequence (DNA): TGTGCCAGCAGCGTAGGGAGCGGGCGTGACACCGGGGAGCTGTTTTTT. Translating it yields CASSVGSGRDTGELFF.

This clonotype was counted once. This chain connects TRBV2 to TRBJ1-5; D might be TRBD1 (6 bases). The length of the CDR3 is 18 residues. The V gene's germline CDR1 is SNHLY and CDR2 FYNNEI. V lost 3 bases, J lost 0 bases, and 18 bases lay in between. The CDR3 loop is CASSEGTRAPYSNQPQHF. The DNA of the CDR3 is TGTGCCAGCAGTGAGGGGACAAGAGCCCCTTATAGCAATCAGCCCCAGCATTTT.

In this sample, this clonotype turned up once. Possible read error: a much larger clone is one base away. J is TRBJ2-2 and V is TRBV5-1; D possibly corresponds to TRBD2 (5 bases). The CDR3 runs to 14 residues. Germline loops: CDR1 SGHRS, CDR2 YFSETQ. The CDR3 sequence is CASSLIPATGELLF. The CDR3 DNA sequence: TGCGCCAGCAGCTTAATTCCGGCCACCGGGGAGCTGCTTTTT.

This clonotype was counted ten times or more. The V gene is TRBV6-6, the J gene TRBJ2-6; TRBD2 might be the D (5 bases). Germline-derived CDR1 and CDR2 are MNHNY and SVGAGI (reference sequence). CDR3 length: 13 amino acids. Trimming cost V 8 bases and J 1 base, with 6 bases left between them. CDR3 sequence reads: CASCGSGANVLTF. CDR3 DNA: TGTGCCAGCTGCGGGTCTGGGGCCAACGTCCTGACTTTC.

The chain carries TRBV25-1 and TRBJ2-7; 7 bases match TRBD2. The CDR3 covers 14 residues. The germline V gene has CDR1 MGHDK and CDR2 SYGVNS. The V segment lost 6 bases and the J segment 6 bases; nucleotides outside the gene matches: 11. CDR3 sequence: CASSDPGGKGEQYF. CDR3 sequence (DNA): TGTGCCAGCAGCGATCCGGGGGGTAAGGGCGAGCAGTACTTC.

This clonotype was detected ten times or more. V usage is TRBV7-9 and J usage is TRBJ1-1; 8 nucleotides agree with TRBD1. Losses at the gene ends were 8 bases for V and 0 bases for J; bases not matched to a gene: 8. Germline CDR1 SEHNR, CDR2 FQNEAQ (reference sequence). CDR3 size: 15 residues. The CDR3 loop is CASGRDRGLNTEAFF. The CDR3 DNA is TGTGCCAGCGGCAGAGACAGGGGACTGAACACTGAAGCTTTCTTT.

This rearrangement joins TRBV15 to TRBJ2-2; no clear D. The CDR3 is made up of 14 amino acids. The V gene's germline CDR1 is LNHNV and CDR2 YYDKDF (reference sequence). V lost 3 bases to trimming and J lost 6 bases, with 11 bases between them. CDR3 nucleotide sequence: TGTGCCACCAGCAGTTACGGCATGGCCGGGGAGCTGTTTTTT. As protein: CATSSYGMAGELFF.